The sequence of this T cell receptor beta chain was determined in a study of CD8+ T cells in alopecia areata. Worth noting for this clone: Its antigen is undetermined.

The germline V gene encodes CDR1 SEHNR and CDR2 FQNEAQ (reference sequence). Between the trimmed V and J ends, which lost 6 bases and 6 bases, there was a span of 8 bases. The CDR3 covers 12 residues. Study results and limitations: Sequences from scalp samples also cover resident alphabeta T cells of normal skin. Compared with mice, patients displayed less clear TCR sharing, possibly for HLA-related reasons.

Sequencing used cDNA as its template, made by extracting RNA and reverse transcribing it. Method: immunoSEQ multiplex PCR; TCRdb's copy keeps in-frame clones and lacks some. The repertoire consists of 150,000 or so clones, with 55% occurring once and the leading ten covering over 4%. The TCR was taken from a human donor in good health. The specimen was CD4+ T cells sorted from blood. V is TRBV7-9 and J is TRBJ2-2; no clear D gene. CDR3 DNA sequence: TGTGCCAGCAGGACCACCGCCGGGGAGCTGTTTTTT. Its protein is CASRTTAGELFF. Drawing the rest from reference TRBV7-9 and TRBJ2-2, the complete variable domain is DTGVSQNPRHKITKRGQNVTFRCDPISEHNRLYWYRQTLGQGPEFLTYFQNEAQLEKSRLLSDRFSAERPKGSFSTLEIQRTEQGDSAMYLCASRTTAGELFFGEGSRLTVL.